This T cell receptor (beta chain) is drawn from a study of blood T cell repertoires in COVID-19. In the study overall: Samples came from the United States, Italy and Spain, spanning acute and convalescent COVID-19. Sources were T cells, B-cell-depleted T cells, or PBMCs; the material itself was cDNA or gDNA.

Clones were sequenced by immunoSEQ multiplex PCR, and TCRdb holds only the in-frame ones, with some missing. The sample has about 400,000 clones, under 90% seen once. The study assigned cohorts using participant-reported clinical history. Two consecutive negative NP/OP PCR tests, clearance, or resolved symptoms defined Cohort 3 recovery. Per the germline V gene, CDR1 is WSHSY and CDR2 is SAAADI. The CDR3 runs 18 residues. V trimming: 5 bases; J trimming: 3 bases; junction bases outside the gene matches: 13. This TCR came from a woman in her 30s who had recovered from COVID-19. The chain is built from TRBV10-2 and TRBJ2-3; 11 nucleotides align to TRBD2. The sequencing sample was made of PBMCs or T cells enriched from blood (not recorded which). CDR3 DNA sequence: TGCGCCAGCAGTTCCCCTAGCGGGAGGTACGACGGGACAGATACGCAGTATTTT. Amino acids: CASSSPSGRYDGTDTQYF.